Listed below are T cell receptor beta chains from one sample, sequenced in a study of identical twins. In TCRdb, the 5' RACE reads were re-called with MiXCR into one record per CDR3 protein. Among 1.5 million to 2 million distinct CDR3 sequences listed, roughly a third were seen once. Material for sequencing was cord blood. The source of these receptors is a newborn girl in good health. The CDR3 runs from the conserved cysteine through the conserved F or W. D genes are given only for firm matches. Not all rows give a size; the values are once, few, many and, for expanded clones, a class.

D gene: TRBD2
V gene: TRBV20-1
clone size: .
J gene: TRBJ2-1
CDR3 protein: CSARMRGLAYNEQFF
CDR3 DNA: TGCAGTGCAAGGATGAGGGGACTAGCTTACAATGAGCAGTTCTTC

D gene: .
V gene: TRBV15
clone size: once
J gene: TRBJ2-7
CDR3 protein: CATSRGSLSYEQYF
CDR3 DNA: TGTGCCACCAGCAGAGGTTCCCTCTCCTACGAGCAGTACTTC

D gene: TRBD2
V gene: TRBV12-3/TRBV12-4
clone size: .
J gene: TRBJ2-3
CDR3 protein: CASSLSGLASSTDMQYF
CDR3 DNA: TGTGCCAGCAGTTTGAGCGGACTAGCGAGTAGCACAGATATGCAGTATTTT

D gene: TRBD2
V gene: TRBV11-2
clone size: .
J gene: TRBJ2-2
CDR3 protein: CASRGPSGGAGELFF
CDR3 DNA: TGTGCCAGCAGGGGACCTAGCGGGGGGGCCGGGGAGCTGTTTTTT

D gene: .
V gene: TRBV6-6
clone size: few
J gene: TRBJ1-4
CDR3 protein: CASSPRLSSGEKLFF
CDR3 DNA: TGTGCCAGCAGTCCCCGACTCAGCAGCGGTGAAAAACTGTTTTTT

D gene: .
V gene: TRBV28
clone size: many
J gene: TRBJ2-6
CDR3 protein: CASSLGANVLTF
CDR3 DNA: TGTGCCAGCAGTTTGGGGGCCAACGTCCTGACTTTC

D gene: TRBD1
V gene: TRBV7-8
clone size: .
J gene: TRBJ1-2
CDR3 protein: CASSRRQGTNYGYTF
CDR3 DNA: TGTGCCAGCAGCCGTAGACAGGGGACTAACTATGGCTACACCTTC

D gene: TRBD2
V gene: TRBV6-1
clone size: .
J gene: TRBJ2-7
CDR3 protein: CASLAGGGFYEQYF
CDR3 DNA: TGTGCCAGCCTAGCGGGAGGGGGGTTCTACGAGCAGTACTTC

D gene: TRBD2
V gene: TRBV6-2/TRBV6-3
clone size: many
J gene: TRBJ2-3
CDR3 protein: CASSYRAGTDTQYF
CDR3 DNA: TGTGCCAGCAGTTACAGAGCGGGAACAGATACGCAGTATTTT

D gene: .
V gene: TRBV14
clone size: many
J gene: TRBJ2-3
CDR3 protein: CASSHSDTQYF
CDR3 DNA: TGTGCCAGCAGCCATTCGGATACGCAGTATTTT

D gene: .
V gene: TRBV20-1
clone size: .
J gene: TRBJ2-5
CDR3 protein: CSARDPGAPQYF
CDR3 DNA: TGCAGTGCTAGAGATCCTGGCGCTCCGCAGTACTTC

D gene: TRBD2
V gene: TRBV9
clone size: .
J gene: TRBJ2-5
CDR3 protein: CASPGTSPNNEQYF
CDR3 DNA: TGTGCCAGCCCCGGGACTAGCCCTAACAATGAGCAGTACTTC

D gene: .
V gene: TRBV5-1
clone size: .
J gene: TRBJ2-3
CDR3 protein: CASSVDRSSTDTQYF
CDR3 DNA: TGCGCCAGCAGCGTAGACAGATCTAGCACAGATACGCAGTATTTT

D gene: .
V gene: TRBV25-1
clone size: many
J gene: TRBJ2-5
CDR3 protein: CASSESRVGHQETQYF
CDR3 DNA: TGTGCCAGCAGTGAATCCCGAGTGGGGCACCAAGAGACCCAGTACTTC

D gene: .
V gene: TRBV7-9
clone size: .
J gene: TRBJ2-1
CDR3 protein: CASSSRRLLGSYNEQFF
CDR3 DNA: TGTGCCAGCAGCTCCCGACGACTACTGGGCTCCTACAATGAGCAGTTCTTC

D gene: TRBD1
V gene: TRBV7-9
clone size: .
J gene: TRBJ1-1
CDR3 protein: CASSLTGGTGVAEAFF
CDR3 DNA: TGTGCCAGCAGCTTAACGGGCGGGACAGGAGTCGCTGAAGCTTTCTTT

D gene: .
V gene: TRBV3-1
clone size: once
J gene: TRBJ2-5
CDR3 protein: CASSNRIGTQYF
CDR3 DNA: TGTGCCAGCAGCAACCGCATCGGGACCCAGTACTTC

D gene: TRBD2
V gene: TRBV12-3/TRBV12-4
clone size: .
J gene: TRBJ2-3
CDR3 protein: CASMRASGGVLADMQYF
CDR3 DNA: TGTGCCAGCATGAGGGCTAGCGGAGGTGTACTGGCAGATATGCAGTATTTT

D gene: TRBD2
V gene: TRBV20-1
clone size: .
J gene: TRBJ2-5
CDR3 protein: CSASGGGTYQETQYF
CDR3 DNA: TGCAGTGCTAGTGGCGGGGGGACGTACCAAGAGACCCAGTACTTC

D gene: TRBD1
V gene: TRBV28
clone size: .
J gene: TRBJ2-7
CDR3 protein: CASSAGTGLFYEQYF
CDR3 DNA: TGTGCCAGCAGTGCCGGGACAGGCCTTTTCTACGAGCAGTACTTC

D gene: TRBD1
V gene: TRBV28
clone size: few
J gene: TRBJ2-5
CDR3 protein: CASTQGAVETQYF
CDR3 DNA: TGTGCCAGCACACAGGGGGCTGTAGAGACCCAGTACTTC

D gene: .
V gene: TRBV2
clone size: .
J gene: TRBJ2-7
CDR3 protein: CASGYAGNPAYEQYF
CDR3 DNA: TGTGCCAGCGGGTATGCAGGGAATCCCGCCTACGAGCAGTACTTC

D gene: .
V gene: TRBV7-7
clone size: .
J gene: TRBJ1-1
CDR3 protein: CASGLAPGDPSNTEAFF
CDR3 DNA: TGTGCTAGCGGCTTAGCGCCGGGGGACCCCTCGAACACTGAAGCTTTCTTT

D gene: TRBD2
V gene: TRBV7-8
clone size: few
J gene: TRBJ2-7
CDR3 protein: CASSFPLAGGPDYEQYF
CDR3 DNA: TGTGCCAGCAGCTTTCCTTTGGCGGGAGGGCCCGACTACGAGCAGTACTTC

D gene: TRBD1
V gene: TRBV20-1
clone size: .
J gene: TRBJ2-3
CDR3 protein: CSLGQGVADTQYF
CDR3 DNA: TGCAGCTTGGGACAGGGTGTCGCAGATACGCAGTATTTT

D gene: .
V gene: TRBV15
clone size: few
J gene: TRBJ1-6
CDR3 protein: CATSRLTSYNSPLHF
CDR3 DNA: TGTGCCACCAGCAGGCTAACATCCTATAATTCACCCCTCCACTTT

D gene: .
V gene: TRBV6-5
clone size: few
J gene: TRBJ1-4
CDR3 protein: CASSYGFGVKAEKLFF
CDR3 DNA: TGTGCCAGCAGTTACGGGTTCGGGGTTAAGGCCGAAAAACTGTTTTTT

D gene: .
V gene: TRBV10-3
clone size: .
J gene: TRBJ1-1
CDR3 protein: CAIRSIPYLNTEAFF
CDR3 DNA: TGTGCCATCAGATCCATTCCTTACTTGAACACTGAAGCTTTCTTT

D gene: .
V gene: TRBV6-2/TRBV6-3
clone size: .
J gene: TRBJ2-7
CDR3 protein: CASLTILGNEQYF
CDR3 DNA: TGTGCCAGTCTAACAATACTCGGGAATGAGCAGTACTTC

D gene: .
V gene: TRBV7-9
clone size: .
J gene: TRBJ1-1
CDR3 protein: CASSFNGQNTEAFF
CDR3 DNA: TGTGCCAGCAGCTTCAACGGACAGAACACTGAAGCTTTCTTT

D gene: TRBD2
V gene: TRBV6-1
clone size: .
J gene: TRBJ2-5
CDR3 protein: CASRRSGSRETQYF
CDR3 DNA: TGTGCCAGCAGAAGAAGCGGGAGCCGGGAGACCCAGTACTTC

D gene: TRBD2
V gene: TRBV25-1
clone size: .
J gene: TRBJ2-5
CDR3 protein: CASSLSSGGIIGETQYF
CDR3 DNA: TGTGCCAGCAGTCTCTCCAGCGGGGGTATTATTGGGGAGACCCAGTACTTC

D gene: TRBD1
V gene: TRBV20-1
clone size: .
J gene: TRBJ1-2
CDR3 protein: CSANNRGNGYTF
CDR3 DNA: TGCAGTGCCAACAACAGGGGAAATGGCTACACCTTC

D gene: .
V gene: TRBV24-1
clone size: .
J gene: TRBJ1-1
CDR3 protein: CATSPGRGPEGNTEAFF
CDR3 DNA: TGTGCCACCAGCCCCGGACGGGGGCCGGAAGGGAACACTGAAGCTTTCTTT

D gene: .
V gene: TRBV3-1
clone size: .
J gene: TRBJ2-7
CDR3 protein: CASSQRSTYEQYF
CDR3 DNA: TGTGCCAGCAGCCAACGGTCTACCTACGAGCAGTACTTC

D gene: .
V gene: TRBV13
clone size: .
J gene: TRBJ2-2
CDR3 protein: CASSLGRRSTTGELFF
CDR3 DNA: TGTGCCAGCAGCTTAGGGCGCCGAAGTACCACCGGGGAGCTGTTTTTT

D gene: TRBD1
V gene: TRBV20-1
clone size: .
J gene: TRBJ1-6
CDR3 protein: CSARPGQFAYNSPLHF
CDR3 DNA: TGCAGTGCTAGACCGGGACAGTTTGCCTATAATTCACCCCTCCACTTT

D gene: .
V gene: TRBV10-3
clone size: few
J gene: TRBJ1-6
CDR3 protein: CAISESGGNSPLHF
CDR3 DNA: TGTGCCATCAGTGAGTCGGGGGGGAATTCACCCCTCCACTTT